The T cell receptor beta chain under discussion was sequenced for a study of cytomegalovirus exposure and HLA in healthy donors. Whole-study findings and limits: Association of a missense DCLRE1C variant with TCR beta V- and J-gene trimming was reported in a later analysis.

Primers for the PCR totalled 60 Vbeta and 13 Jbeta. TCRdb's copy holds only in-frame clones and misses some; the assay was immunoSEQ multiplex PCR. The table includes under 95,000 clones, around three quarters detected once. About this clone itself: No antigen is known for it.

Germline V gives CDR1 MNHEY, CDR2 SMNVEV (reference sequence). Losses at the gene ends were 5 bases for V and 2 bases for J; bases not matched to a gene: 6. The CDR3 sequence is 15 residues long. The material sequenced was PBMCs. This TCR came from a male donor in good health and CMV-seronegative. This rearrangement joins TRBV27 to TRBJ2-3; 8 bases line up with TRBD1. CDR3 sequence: CASSKRDRLTDTQYF. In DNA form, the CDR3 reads TGTGCCAGCAGTAAAAGGGACAGGCTCACAGATACGCAGTATTTT.